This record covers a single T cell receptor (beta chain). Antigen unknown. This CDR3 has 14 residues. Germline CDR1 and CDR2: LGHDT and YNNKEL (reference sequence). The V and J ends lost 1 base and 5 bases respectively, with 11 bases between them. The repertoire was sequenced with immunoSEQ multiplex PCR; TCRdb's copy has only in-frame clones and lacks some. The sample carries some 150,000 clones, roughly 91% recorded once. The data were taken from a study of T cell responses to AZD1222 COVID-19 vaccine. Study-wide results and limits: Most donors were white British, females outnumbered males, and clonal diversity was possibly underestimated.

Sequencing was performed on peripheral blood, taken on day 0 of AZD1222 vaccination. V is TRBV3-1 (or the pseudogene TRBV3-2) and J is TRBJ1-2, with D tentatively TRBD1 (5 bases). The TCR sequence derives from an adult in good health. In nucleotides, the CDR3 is TGTGCCAGCAGCCAAGGATTAGGGACTTATGGCTACACCTTC. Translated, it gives CASSQGLGTYGYTF.